This entry is about one T cell receptor (beta chain). The data were obtained in a study of blood T cells in healthy people across ages. The V end was cut by 10 bases, the J end by 8 bases, with 20 bases between. The germline V gene has CDR1 LNHDA and CDR2 SQIVND (reference sequence). The CDR3 runs to 14 residues. It was with a sample-barcoded 5' primer and a J-beta primer mix that a second PCR of about 6 to 11 cycles was run. MiXCR, run by TCRdb on the 5' RACE reads, gives a single entry per CDR3 protein. The sample yields over 1,500,000 distinct CDR3 sequences, around 42% seen once. This chain joins TRBV19 and TRBJ1-4; TRBD1 might be the D (6 bases). This clonotype was sampled from a human donor in good health. Sequenced input: blood. CDR3 loop: CATGVRQDGEKLFF. The CDR3 bases are TGTGCCACCGGAGTCAGACAGGACGGGGAAAAACTGTTTTTT.